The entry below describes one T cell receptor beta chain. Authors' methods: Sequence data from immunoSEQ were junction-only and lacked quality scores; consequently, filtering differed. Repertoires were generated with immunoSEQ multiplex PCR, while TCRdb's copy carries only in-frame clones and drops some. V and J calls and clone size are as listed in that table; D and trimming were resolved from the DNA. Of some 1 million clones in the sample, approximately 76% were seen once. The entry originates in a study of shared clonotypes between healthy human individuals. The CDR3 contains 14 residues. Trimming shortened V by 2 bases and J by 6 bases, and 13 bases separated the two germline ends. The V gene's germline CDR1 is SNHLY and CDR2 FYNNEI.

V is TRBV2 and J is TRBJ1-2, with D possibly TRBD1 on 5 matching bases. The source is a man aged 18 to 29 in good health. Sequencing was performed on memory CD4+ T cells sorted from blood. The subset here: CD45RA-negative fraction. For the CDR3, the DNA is TGTGCCAGCAGTGAATGGGGACTTACCGATGGCTACACCTTC. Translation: CASSEWGLTDGYTF.